This T cell receptor (beta chain) was profiled in a study of cytomegalovirus exposure and HLA in healthy donors. Notes on the study in general: Several of the most significant clusters appeared linked to common viral pathogens, based on a later analysis. Reports state that TCR beta sequences accurately predicted most subjects' HLA-A and HLA-B alleles. Presence/absence analyses assumed roughly uniform sequencing depth across donors.

The primer mix had 60 Vbeta and 13 Jbeta primers. This table comes from immunoSEQ multiplex PCR, and its TCRdb copy is limited to in-frame clones, with some not included. The sample lists 150,000 or so clones, roughly four fifths occurring once. V gave up 3 bases and J gave up 0 bases, with 8 bases separating them. The germline V gene has CDR1 MDHEN and CDR2 SYDVKM. The CDR3 runs to 14 residues. For this clone: Its antigen is as yet unknown.

The sequence was collected from a man aged 18 to 29 in good health and CMV-seropositive. The chain employs TRBV28 and TRBJ1-1; D not resolved. Input material: PBMCs. The CDR3 region is CASSFRELNTEAFF. The CDR3 nucleotides read TGTGCCAGCAGTTTCCGGGAGTTGAACACTGAAGCTTTCTTT. The whole variable domain, remainder taken from reference TRBV28 and TRBJ1-1, is DVKVTQSSRYLVKRTGEKVFLECVQDMDHENMFWYRQDPGLGLRLIYFSYDVKMKEKGDIPEGYSVSREKKERFSLILESASTNQTSMYLCASSFRELNTEAFFGQGTRLTVV.